This T cell receptor beta chain was obtained from a study of blood T cell repertoires in COVID-19 (dated by TCRdb to the early 2020s). Study-wide context: Collaborator samples came from the United States, Italy and Spain and covered acute and convalescent phases of COVID-19. The prospective study material was composed of cDNA or gDNA derived from T cells, B-cell-depleted T cells, or PBMCs. The dataset comprised deeply sampled blood TCRbeta repertoires from subjects exposed to, actively infected with, or recovered from COVID-19. The repertoires were made available in a free public database intended to serve as a resource for research on the immune response to SARS-CoV-2. The samples were drawn from two sources: the first 160 participants of the ongoing ImmuneRACE study, and 950 to 1,500 subjects contributed by 6 global collaborators. Nearly every sample came with metadata listing a de-identified subject ID, COVID-19 status, age in years and sex. Where available, HLA class I and class II types were obtained from metadata supplied by the sample provider rather than from assay-based typing.

In regard to this clone: The antigen this receptor binds is unknown. No quality values exist for individual bases; no much larger clone is one base distant.

Findings and caveats that apply to the study as a whole: Clinical and demographic metadata were provided uncurated, with the amount varying by source and participant.

The CDR3 has 13 amino acids, counting the end cysteine and phenylalanine. Left in the record is the CDR3 DNA by itself, 39 bases read in frame from the first base. The germline V gene supplies CDR1 SGHRS and CDR2 YFSETQ. V lost 5 bases and J lost 2 bases; the stretch between them is 10 bases long. TCRbeta CDR3 regions were amplified from genomic DNA by means of the immunoSEQ Assay, a bias-controlled multiplex PCR. Per the original workflow: Nucleated cell counts per sample were estimated from amplification of reference gene primers within the assay. Sequence reads were collapsed and filtered to measure the absolute abundance of every unique TCRbeta CDR3 rearrangement. For each sample, productive Simpson clonality was calculated as the square root of Simpson's diversity index over productive rearrangements. Not all clones reach the TCRdb copy of this immuneACCESS table, which keeps in-frame sequences only. Checked studies attribute under half of the gap to unresolved V genes and leave the rest unexplained. V, J and clone size were drawn from that table, and D and trimming were deduced from the DNA. The sample table contains around 220,000 clones; only one count was recorded for around four fifths of them. The top ten clonotypes cover over 3% of the sample.

The collaborating institutions used their own protocols to collect whole blood in K2EDTA tubes. For TCRbeta analysis, collaborators shipped samples in one of three forms: frozen whole blood, isolated PBMCs, or DNA extracted from either of those sample types. This chain is built from TRBV5-1 and TRBJ1-1; a tentative D call is TRBD1 (5 bases match). The TCR comes from a middle-aged woman with active or convalescent COVID-19. The specimen was peripheral blood. At the DNA level, the sequence is TGCGCCAGCAGGGGGCGGAGCAACACTGAAGCTTTCTTT. This sequence encodes CASRGRSNTEAFF.